The 23 T cell receptor beta chains listed next were all sequenced from one sample in a study of identifying expanded T cells in peripheral blood (dated by TCRdb to between 2017 and 2020). The library was prepared using the immunoSEQ multiplex PCR assay. The table comes from immuneACCESS by way of TCRdb, which keeps in-frame sequences with V and J called. Part of the clones is missing from these tables; in studies checked, under half for an unresolved V gene and the rest for unknown reasons. The sample table contains about 78,000 clones; only one count was recorded for around 90% of them. Jointly, the top ten make up over 15% of the sample. Sequencing was done on a sample of blood. Receptors originate from a person aged 18 to 75 in good health.

The V gene is TRBV28, the J gene TRBJ2-2, with D hard to call. V was trimmed by 6 bases and J by 0 bases, leaving 2 bases between them. In germline, CDR1 is MDHEN, CDR2 SYDVKM. The CDR3 totals 12 residues. CDR3 nucleotide sequence: TGTGCCAGCAGGGCGAACACCGGGGAGCTGTTTTTT. It translates to CASRANTGELFF.

This chain links TRBV5-1 with TRBJ2-2; 10 nucleotides match TRBD1. V trimming: 2 bases; J trimming: 4 bases; junction bases outside the gene matches: 5. The germline CDR1 and CDR2 sequences are SGHRS and YFSETQ. This CDR3 spans 16 amino acids. CDR3 sequence: CASSLGTGDGTGELFF. The CDR3 DNA sequence: TGCGCCAGCAGCTTAGGGACAGGGGATGGCACCGGGGAGCTGTTTTTT.

The rearrangement joins TRBV6-5 to TRBJ1-1; D perhaps matches TRBD1 (6 bases). The CDR3 totals 14 residues. Trimming stripped 0 bases from V and 4 bases from J, with 9 bases between. Germline V gives CDR1 MNHEY, CDR2 SVGAGI. The CDR3 region is CASSYSNRVTEAFF. DNA of the CDR3: TGTGCCAGCAGTTACTCAAACAGGGTCACTGAAGCTTTCTTT.

This clone was seen only once. The chain uses TRBV19 and TRBJ1-2; D is ambiguous. From germline, CDR1 is LNHDA and CDR2 SQIVND (reference sequence). Deletions cut 3 bases from V and 3 bases from J, with 17 bases between. The CDR3 has 16 residues. The CDR3 DNA is TGTGCCAGTAGTATCCAAGGGAGTAATTCTCACTATGGCTACACCTTC. It specifies CASSIQGSNSHYGYTF.

This clone is classed as medium-sized. V is TRBV7-2 and J is TRBJ2-5, with TRBD2 identical over 8 bases. The CDR3 consists of 15 residues. Trimming removed 8 bases from V and 5 bases from J; junction bases left unmatched: 13. CDR1 SGHTA and CDR2 FQGNSA come from the germline V gene. Written as DNA, the CDR3 is TGTGCCAGCCTAGGGATTCCGGGGGGGCGCGAGACCCAGTACTTC. Amino acid sequence: CASLGIPGGRETQYF.

V is TRBV13 and J is TRBJ2-7; 9 bases map to TRBD1. The CDR3 has 16 amino acids. With V trimmed by 3 bases and J by 7 bases, 13 bases remained unmatched. Germline V CDR1 and CDR2: PRHDT, FYEKMQ (reference sequence). The CDR3 is CASSFRDRVFGAEQYF. For the CDR3, the DNA is TGTGCCAGCAGCTTCCGGGACAGGGTTTTCGGGGCGGAGCAGTACTTC.

The chain has TRBV4-2 and TRBJ2-5, with TRBD2 matching 8 bases. After removal of 0 bases from V and 4 bases from J, the junction contained 7 bases not matched to a gene. The CDR3 has 16 amino acids. Germline CDR1 reads LGHNA; CDR2 reads YNFKEQ. The CDR3 reads CASSQEQESGGETQYF. CDR3 in DNA: TGTGCCAGCAGCCAAGAACAAGAGAGCGGGGGAGAGACCCAGTACTTC.

The chain has TRBV6-6 and TRBJ1-2, with a possible D match to TRBD1 (5 bases). Germline V gives CDR1 MNHNY, CDR2 SVGAGI (reference sequence). V shed 0 bases and J shed 6 bases, with 14 bases lying between them. The CDR3 loop spans 15 amino acids. The CDR3 sequence is CASSYSLNRDDGYTF. Written as DNA, the CDR3 is TGTGCCAGCAGTTACTCCCTTAATAGGGACGATGGCTACACCTTC.

The chain employs TRBV16 and TRBJ1-4; 7 bases map to TRBD1. Unmatched junction bases numbered 7, after V lost 2 bases and J lost 13 bases. Germline V gives CDR1 KGHSY, CDR2 FQNENV. The CDR3 has 13 residues. In nucleotides, the CDR3 is TGTGCCAGCAGCCAAACGACAGGGAAAGGACTGTTTTTT. It specifies CASSQTTGKGLFF. Drawing the rest from reference TRBV16 and TRBJ1-4, the complete variable domain is GEEVAQTPKHLVRGEGQKAKLYCAPIKGHSYVFWYQQVLKNEFKFLISFQNENVFDETGMPKERFSAKCLPNSPCSLEIQATKLEDSAVYFCASSQTTGKGLFFGSGTQLSVL.

This clone was counted only a few times. J is TRBJ1-1 and V is TRBV27; 10 nucleotides align to TRBD1. Per the germline V gene, CDR1 is MNHEY and CDR2 is SMNVEV (reference sequence). The CDR3 is made up of 17 amino acids. V was pared by 3 bases and J by 0 bases, with 7 bases of the junction left unmatched. The CDR3: CASSLGGTGAMNTEAFF. The CDR3 DNA follows: TGTGCCAGCAGTTTGGGGGGGACAGGGGCCATGAACACTGAAGCTTTCTTT.

This clone was found many times. The V gene is TRBV5-1, the J gene TRBJ1-6; a possible D gene is TRBD1 (6 bases). Germline loops: CDR1 SGHRS, CDR2 YFSETQ. V lost 4 bases, J lost 10 bases, and 9 bases lay in between. The CDR3 loop spans 12 amino acids. CDR3 in amino acids: CASSTGLSPLHF. The CDR3 coding sequence is TGCGCCAGCAGCACAGGGTTATCACCCCTCCACTTT.

The chain carries TRBV11-2 and TRBJ1-2; no reliable D call. V lost 5 bases and J lost 8, with 15 bases in between. The CDR3 runs to 13 residues. CDR1 is SGHAT, CDR2 FQNNGV, per germline. Written as DNA, the CDR3 is TGTGCCAGCAGCCCCCGTGGGTCAAGGGGCTACACCTTC. Translation gives CASSPRGSRGYTF. The full variable domain, completed using reference TRBV11-2 and TRBJ1-2, is EAGVAQSPRYKIIEKRQSVAFWCNPISGHATLYWYQQILGQGPKLLIQFQNNGVVDDSQLPKDRFSAERLKGVDSTLKIQPAKLEDSAVYLCASSPRGSRGYTFGSGTRLTVV.

The gene calls are TRBV7-2 and TRBJ1-5; possibly TRBD1 for D (5 bases). V gave up 3 bases and J gave up 7 bases, with 10 bases separating them. Germline V lookup: CDR1 SGHTA, CDR2 FQGNSA. The CDR3 totals 13 residues. For the CDR3, the DNA is TGTGCCAGCAGCTTTGGGGCGGGACAGCCCCAGCATTTT. Protein product: CASSFGAGQPQHF.

The rearrangement uses TRBV7-9 and TRBJ2-7, with D tentatively TRBD1 or TRBD2 (6 bases each). Deletions cut 2 bases from V and 4 bases from J, with 15 bases between. CDR1 SEHNR and CDR2 FQNEAQ come from the germline V gene (reference sequence). The CDR3 runs to 15 residues. CDR3 protein: CASSLFSKGGYEQYF. CDR3 DNA: TGTGCCAGCAGCTTATTCTCAAAAGGGGGGTACGAGCAGTACTTC. Variable domain in full (rest from reference TRBV7-9 and TRBJ2-7): DTGVSQNPRHKITKRGQNVTFRCDPISEHNRLYWYRQTLGQGPEFLTYFQNEAQLEKSRLLSDRFSAERPKGSFSTLEIQRTEQGDSAMYLCASSLFSKGGYEQYFGPGTRLTVT.

This sequence joins TRBV6-5 and TRBJ1-1, with D perhaps TRBD1 (6 bases). Between the trimmed V and J ends, which lost 2 bases and 4 bases, there was a span of 8 bases. The length of the CDR3 is 13 residues. CDR1 and CDR2 from the germline V gene are MNHEY and SVGAGI. CDR3 in DNA: TGTGCCAGCAGTTACGGGGGCGGCACTGAAGCTTTCTTT. Translated, it gives CASSYGGGTEAFF.

This clone was seen a single time. The chain is built from TRBV5-4 and TRBJ2-3, with 9 bases that match TRBD2. This CDR3 spans 17 amino acids. Germline lookup yields CDR1 SGHNT and CDR2 YYREEE (reference sequence). Germline trimming cut 1 base from V and 1 base from J; bases unmatched to any gene: 7. DNA of the CDR3: TGTGCCAGCAGCTTGTTTGCGTTAGCGGGGGGCACAGATACGCAGTATTTT. The encoded protein is CASSLFALAGGTDTQYF.

V is TRBV6-1 and J is TRBJ2-1; unclear D gene. The CDR3 loop spans 14 amino acids. From germline, CDR1 is MNHNS and CDR2 SASEGT. V was pared by 3 bases and J by 12 bases, with 18 bases between. CDR3 DNA sequence: TGTGCCAGCAGTGACGTCAGTCGGTTACGCGGGCAGTTCTTC. Amino acid sequence: CASSDVSRLRGQFF.

This clone has more than one count but fewer than ten. The genes are TRBV5-6 and TRBJ1-1, with 7 positions matching TRBD1. The CDR3 has 16 amino acids. The ends lost 4 bases at V and 0 bases at J; junction bases unmatched: 9. Per the germline V gene, CDR1 is SGHDT and CDR2 is YYEEEE. This CDR3 is CASSLGQVGMNTEAFF. CDR3 DNA sequence: TGTGCCAGCAGCCTCGGACAGGTTGGTATGAACACTGAAGCTTTCTTT.

The chain links TRBV18 to TRBJ1-5, with 7 bases fitting TRBD1. Germline V CDR1 and CDR2: KGHSH, LQKENI. The CDR3 is 16 amino acids. V was clipped by 6 bases and J by 3 bases; unmatched bases: 11. The CDR3 loop reads CASSRGPGANNQPQHF. CDR3 coding DNA: TGTGCCAGCTCGAGGGGGCCAGGGGCCAACAATCAGCCCCAGCATTTT.

J is TRBJ1-5 and V is TRBV6-5; D is uncertain. The CDR3 extends over 16 amino acids. V was cut by 2 bases and J by 0 bases, with 11 bases left in between. CDR1 is MNHEY and CDR2 is SVGAGI in the germline V gene. The DNA for the CDR3 is TGTGCCAGCAGTTACACAGAGCCGGCTAGCAATCAGCCCCAGCATTTT. Its translation is CASSYTEPASNQPQHF.

The rearrangement joins TRBV2 to TRBJ2-2; D not resolved. CDR3 length: 13 amino acids. Per germline, CDR1 SNHLY and CDR2 FYNNEI. V lost 1 base and J 3 bases, leaving 3 bases between the germline ends. In nucleotides, the CDR3 is TGTGCCAGCAGTGAAGACTACACCGGGGAGCTGTTTTTT. This gives the protein CASSEDYTGELFF.

J is TRBJ1-3 and V is TRBV7-9; tentative D call: TRBD1 (5 bases). The V gene lost 3 bases and the J gene lost 0 bases, with 21 bases spanning the gap. The CDR3 is 19 amino acids. The V gene's germline CDR1 is SEHNR and CDR2 FQNEAQ (reference sequence). The DNA for the CDR3 is TGTGCCAGCAGCTTCCGAACCCTCGATCGACAGTTCTCTGGAAACACCATATATTTT. Its protein product is CASSFRTLDRQFSGNTIYF.

The gene calls are TRBV2 and TRBJ2-3; D is possibly TRBD1 or TRBD2 (7 bases each). The CDR3 has 11 amino acids. Germline V CDR1 and CDR2: SNHLY, FYNNEI. Trimming took off 10 bases at V and 5 bases at J, with 10 bases between the two ends. CDR3 bases: TGTGCCATCAGGGGGGGAGATACGCAGTATTTT. This codes for CAIRGGDTQYF.